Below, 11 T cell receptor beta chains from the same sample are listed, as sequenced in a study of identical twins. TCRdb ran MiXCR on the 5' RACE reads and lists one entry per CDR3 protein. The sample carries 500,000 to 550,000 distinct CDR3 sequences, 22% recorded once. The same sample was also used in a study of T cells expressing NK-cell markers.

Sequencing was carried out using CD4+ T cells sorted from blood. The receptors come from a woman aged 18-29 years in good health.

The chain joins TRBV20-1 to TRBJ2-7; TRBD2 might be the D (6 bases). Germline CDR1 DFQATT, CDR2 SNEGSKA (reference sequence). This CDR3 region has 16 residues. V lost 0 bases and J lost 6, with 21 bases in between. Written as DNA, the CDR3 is TGCAGTGCTAGAGATCGGCGACTAGGGAATCCGGGCGAGCAGTACTTC. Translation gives CSARDRRLGNPGEQYF.

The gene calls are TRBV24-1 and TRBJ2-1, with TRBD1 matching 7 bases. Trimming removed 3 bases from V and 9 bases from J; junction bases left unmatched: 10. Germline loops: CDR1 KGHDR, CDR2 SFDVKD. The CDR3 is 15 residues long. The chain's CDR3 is CATSDGRTGHSEQFF. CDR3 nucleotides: TGTGCCACCAGTGATGGGCGGACAGGCCACAGTGAGCAGTTCTTC.

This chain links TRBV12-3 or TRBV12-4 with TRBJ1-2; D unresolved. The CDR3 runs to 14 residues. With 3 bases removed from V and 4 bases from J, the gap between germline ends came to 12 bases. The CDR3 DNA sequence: TGTGCCAGCAGTTTGGCGGGCAGCTCCTATGGCTACACCTTC. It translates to CASSLAGSSYGYTF.

The CDR3 DNA follows: TGTGCCAGCAGTTCAGGACTAGAATGGTCGAATGAGCAGTTCTTC. Translation gives CASSSGLEWSNEQFF. V and J are TRBV12-3 or TRBV12-4 and TRBJ2-1; 7 bases line up with TRBD2. The ends lost 4 bases at V and 7 bases at J; junction bases unmatched: 10. There are 15 residues in the CDR3.

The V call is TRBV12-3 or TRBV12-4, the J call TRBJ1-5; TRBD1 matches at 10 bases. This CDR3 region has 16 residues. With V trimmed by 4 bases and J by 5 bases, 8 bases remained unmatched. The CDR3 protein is CASSYGRDRGDQPQHF. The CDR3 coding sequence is TGTGCCAGCAGTTACGGAAGGGACAGGGGTGATCAGCCCCAGCATTTT.

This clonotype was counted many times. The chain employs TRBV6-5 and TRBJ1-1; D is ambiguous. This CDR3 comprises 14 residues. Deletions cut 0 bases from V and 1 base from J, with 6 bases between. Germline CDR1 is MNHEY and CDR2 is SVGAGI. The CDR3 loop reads CASSYSRGNTEAFF. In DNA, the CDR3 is TGTGCCAGCAGTTACTCCCGAGGGAACACTGAAGCTTTCTTT.

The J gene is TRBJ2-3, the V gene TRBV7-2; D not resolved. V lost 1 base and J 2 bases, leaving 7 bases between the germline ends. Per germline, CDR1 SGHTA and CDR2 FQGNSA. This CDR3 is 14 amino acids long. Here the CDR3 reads CASSLGHATDTQYF. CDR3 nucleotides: TGTGCCAGCAGCTTAGGGCACGCCACAGATACGCAGTATTTT.

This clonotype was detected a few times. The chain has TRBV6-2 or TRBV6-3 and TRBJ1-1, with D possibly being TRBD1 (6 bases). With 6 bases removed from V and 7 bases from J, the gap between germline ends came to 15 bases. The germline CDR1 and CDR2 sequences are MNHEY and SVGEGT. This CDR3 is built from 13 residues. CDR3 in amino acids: CASRLRGESEAFF. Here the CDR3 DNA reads TGTGCCAGCAGACTCAGGGGAGAAAGTGAAGCTTTCTTT.

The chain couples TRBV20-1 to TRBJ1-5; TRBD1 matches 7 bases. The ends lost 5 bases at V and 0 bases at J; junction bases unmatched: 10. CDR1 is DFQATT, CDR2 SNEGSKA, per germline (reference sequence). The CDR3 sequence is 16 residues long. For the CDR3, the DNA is TGCAGTGCTGGGGTCACGACAGGGTATAGCAATCAGCCCCAGCATTTT. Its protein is CSAGVTTGYSNQPQHF.

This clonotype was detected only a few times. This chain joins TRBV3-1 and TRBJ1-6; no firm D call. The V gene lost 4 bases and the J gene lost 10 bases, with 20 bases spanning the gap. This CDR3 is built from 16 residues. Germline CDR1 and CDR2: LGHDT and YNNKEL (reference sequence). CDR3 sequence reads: CASSRGSHTLDSPLHF. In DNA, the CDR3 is TGTGCCAGCAGCCGGGGATCTCATACCTTAGACTCACCCCTCCACTTT.

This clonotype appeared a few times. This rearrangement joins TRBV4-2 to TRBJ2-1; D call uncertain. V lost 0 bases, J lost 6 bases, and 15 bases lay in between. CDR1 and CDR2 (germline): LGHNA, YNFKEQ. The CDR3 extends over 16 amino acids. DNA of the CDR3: TGTGCCAGCAGCCAAGACACAGCCTTAGGAAGCAATGAGCAGTTCTTC. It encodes CASSQDTALGSNEQFF.